Below are 10 T cell receptor beta chains sequenced from a single sample in a study of cytomegalovirus exposure and HLA in healthy donors. Clones were read by immunoSEQ multiplex PCR, and TCRdb kept only the in-frame ones, dropping some. This sample has 90,000 to 120,000 clones, with under 85% found just once. Sequenced: PBMCs. These receptors came from a woman aged 18-29 years in good health and CMV-seronegative.

The genes are TRBV7-6 and TRBJ2-4; 7 nucleotides match TRBD2. This CDR3 has 13 amino acids. Trimming took 8 bases from V and 5 from J; bases not matched to a gene: 6. The germline V gene encodes CDR1 SGHVS and CDR2 FNYEAQ. CDR3 region: CASGEAGENIQYF. In DNA, the CDR3 is TGTGCCAGCGGCGAGGCGGGGGAAAACATTCAGTACTTC.

V is TRBV5-1 and J is TRBJ1-2; 8 bases align to TRBD1. Germline CDR1 SGHRS, CDR2 YFSETQ. Trimming removed 4 bases from V and 4 bases from J; junction bases left unmatched: 0. There are 12 residues in the CDR3. The CDR3 loop reads CASSTGGYGYTF. CDR3 sequence (DNA): TGCGCCAGCAGCACAGGGGGCTATGGCTACACCTTC. Complete variable domain (other parts from reference TRBV5-1 and TRBJ1-2): KAGVTQTPRYLIKTRGQQVTLSCSPISGHRSVSWYQQTPGQGLQFLFEYFSETQRNKGNFPGRFSGRQFSNSRSEMNVSTLELGDSALYLCASSTGGYGYTFGSGTRLTVV.

The chain has TRBV5-4 and TRBJ1-3; TRBD1 agrees at 7 bases. Trimming took 0 bases from V and 4 from J; bases not matched to a gene: 1. The length of the CDR3 is 14 residues. CDR1 and CDR2 from the germline V gene are SGHNT and YYREEE (reference sequence). The CDR3 region is CASSLDRGGNTIYF. The CDR3, as DNA: TGTGCCAGCAGCTTGGACAGGGGCGGAAACACCATATATTTT.

The gene calls are TRBV2 and TRBJ1-1; 8 positions match TRBD1. The CDR3 is 13 amino acids. V was pared by 6 bases and J by 8 bases, with 8 bases of the junction left unmatched. The germline gives CDR1 SNHLY, CDR2 FYNNEI. Here the CDR3 reads CASRDHRGKEAFF. Here the CDR3 DNA reads TGTGCCAGCAGAGATCACAGGGGGAAAGAAGCTTTCTTT.

In the case of this clone: The sample contains more than one DNA sequence encoding this CDR3. This sequence joins TRBV6-1 and TRBJ2-7, with D perhaps TRBD1 (5 bases). The germline V gene encodes CDR1 MNHNS and CDR2 SASEGT. V lost 4 bases and J lost 0, with 10 bases in between. This CDR3 comprises 14 residues. CDR3 amino acids: CASSGRQLSYEQYF. The DNA of the CDR3 is TGTGCCAGCAGTGGAAGACAGCTCTCCTACGAGCAGTACTTC.

The chain combines TRBV5-8 with TRBJ2-5; possibly TRBD1 for D (5 bases). The CDR3 is 13 amino acids. In germline, CDR1 is SGHTS, CDR2 YDEGEE. Between the trimmed V and J ends, which lost 3 bases and 4 bases, there was a span of 10 bases. CDR3 amino acids: CASSWVGPETQYF. The CDR3 DNA is TGTGCCAGCAGCTGGGTGGGGCCAGAGACCCAGTACTTC.

A single count supports this clone. V and J are TRBV27 and TRBJ1-1; possibly TRBD1 for D (5 bases). Trimming removed 7 bases from V and 5 bases from J, with 8 bases in between. CDR3 length equals 11 residues. Germline values: CDR1 MNHEY, CDR2 SMNVEV (reference sequence). The DNA of the CDR3 is TGTGCCAGCACCGGGGGAACTGAAGCTTTCTTT. The encoded protein is CASTGGTEAFF.

V is TRBV5-1 and J is TRBJ1-2; 7 bases match TRBD1. The CDR3 has 13 residues. J was trimmed by 8 bases and V by 4 bases; bases with no gene match: 8. CDR1 is SGHRS, CDR2 YFSETQ, per germline. Here the CDR3 DNA reads TGCGCCAGCAGCCACGGAGGGGGCAGCGGCTACACCTTC. Protein product: CASSHGGGSGYTF.

The J gene is TRBJ2-6, the V gene TRBV5-1, with TRBD1 matching over 8 bases. This CDR3 is 18 amino acids long. V lost 1 base, J lost 0 bases, and 6 bases stayed unmatched. Germline V gene data show CDR1 as SGHRS and CDR2 as YFSETQ. This CDR3 reads CASSLRAGGVSGANVLTF. CDR3 sequence (DNA): TGCGCCAGCAGCTTGCGGGCAGGGGGCGTCTCTGGGGCCAACGTCCTGACTTTC.

The genes are TRBV15 and TRBJ1-1; TRBD1 aligns across 12 bases. V lost 3 bases, J lost 5 bases, and 10 bases stayed unmatched. The germline CDR1 and CDR2 sequences are LNHNV and YYDKDF (reference sequence). This CDR3 has 17 amino acids. CDR3 in amino acids: CATSSSGTGGILTEAFF. In DNA form, the CDR3 reads TGTGCCACCAGCAGCTCCGGGACAGGGGGCATTCTAACTGAAGCTTTCTTT.